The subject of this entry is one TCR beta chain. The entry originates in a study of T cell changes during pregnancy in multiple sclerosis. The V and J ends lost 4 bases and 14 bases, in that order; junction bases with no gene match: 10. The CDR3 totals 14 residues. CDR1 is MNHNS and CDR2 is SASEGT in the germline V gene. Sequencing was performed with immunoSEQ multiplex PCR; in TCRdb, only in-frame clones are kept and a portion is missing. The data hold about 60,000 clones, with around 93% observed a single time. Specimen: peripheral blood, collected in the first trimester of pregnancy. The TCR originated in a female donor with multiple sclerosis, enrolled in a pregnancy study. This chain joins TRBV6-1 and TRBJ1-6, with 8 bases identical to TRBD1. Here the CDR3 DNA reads TGTGCCAGCAGTGTCCCCGGACAGGGATCCTCCCTCCACTTT. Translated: CASSVPGQGSSLHF.